This T cell receptor (beta chain) is from a study of cytomegalovirus exposure and HLA in healthy donors. PCR amplification relied on 60 Vbeta primers (plus 13 Jbeta primers). The assay was immunoSEQ multiplex PCR, and TCRdb's table has in-frame clones only and misses some. The repertoire holds some 110,000 clones, with less than 85% as singletons. Trimming shortened V by 3 bases and J by 7 bases, and 18 bases separated the two germline ends. This CDR3 is built from 14 residues. Germline values: CDR1 GTSNPN, CDR2 SVGIG (reference sequence). A single count supports this clone. The TCR comes from a man between 60 and 70 years old in good health and CMV-seronegative. The chain carries TRBV30 and TRBJ1-1; no clear D gene. Material for sequencing was PBMCs. CDR3 region: CAWSPPAAINEAFF. The DNA for the CDR3 is TGTGCCTGGAGCCCCCCCGCAGCGATCAATGAAGCTTTCTTT.